The 8 T cell receptor beta chains below all came from one sample that was sequenced in a study of identical twins. Each CDR3 protein is one row after TCRdb ran MiXCR on the 5' RACE reads. The table has some 1,700,000 distinct CDR3 sequences, more than 30% seen once; the top ten hold around 0.3%. The sample comprised cord blood. These receptors all come from a newborn girl in good health.

This clonotype came up a few times. CDR3 bases: TGTGCCAGCCGGGGACAGGGGGAAGAGACCCAGTACTTC. Residues: CASRGQGEETQYF. The chain links TRBV27 to TRBJ2-5; 11 bases align to TRBD1. Per germline, CDR1 MNHEY and CDR2 SMNVEV (reference sequence). The J segment lost 3 bases and the V segment lost 8 bases, leaving 2 bases of the junction unmatched. This CDR3 has 13 residues.

This clonotype was seen at least ten times. The chain couples TRBV7-2 to TRBJ2-1; perhaps D is TRBD1 or TRBD2 (5 bases each). CDR3 length: 13 amino acids. CDR1 SGHTA and CDR2 FQGNSA come from the germline V gene. Trimming took off 2 bases at V and 9 bases at J, with 11 bases between the two ends. Here the CDR3 reads CASSLRGVVEQFF. CDR3 DNA sequence: TGTGCCAGCAGCTTAAGAGGGGTTGTTGAGCAGTTCTTC.

This clonotype was seen at least ten times. The chain links TRBV29-1 to TRBJ1-2; D not certain. There are 12 residues in the CDR3. The V end lost 4 bases, the J end lost 10 bases, and 16 bases lay between the germline ends. Germline-derived CDR1 and CDR2 are SQVTM and ANQGSEA. The chain's CDR3 is CSVGEGREVYTF. As DNA, the CDR3 is TGCAGCGTTGGAGAAGGACGCGAAGTCTACACCTTC.

There are many counts of this clonotype. The J gene is TRBJ2-7, the V gene TRBV3-1, with D maybe TRBD2 (5 bases). Trimming removed 1 base at V and 2 bases at J, with 6 bases between. The CDR3 length is 13 residues. CDR1 and CDR2 from the germline V gene are LGHDT and YNNKEL (reference sequence). The CDR3 DNA is TGTGCCAGCAGCCAAGCCGGGACCTACGAGCAGTACTTC. Protein product: CASSQAGTYEQYF.

This chain joins TRBV2 and TRBJ1-6, with TRBD1 matching 8 bases. Trimming at V came to 7 bases and at J to 7 bases, leaving 6 bases not matched to a gene. CDR1 and CDR2 (germline): SNHLY, FYNNEI. CDR3 size: 14 residues. For the CDR3, the DNA is TGTGCCAGCATCCGGACAGGGAACAATTCACCCCTCCACTTT. This sequence encodes CASIRTGNNSPLHF.

This clonotype has more than one count but fewer than ten. The rearrangement uses TRBV4-2 and TRBJ2-3; 7 bases are a match to TRBD2. CDR1 is LGHNA, CDR2 YNFKEQ, per germline. The CDR3 runs to 17 residues. Germline trimming cut 1 base from V and 4 bases from J; bases unmatched to any gene: 11. The CDR3 loop is CASSQGQQAGTSDTQYF. CDR3 in DNA: TGTGCCAGCAGCCAAGGTCAACAAGCGGGAACATCAGATACGCAGTATTTT.

Written as DNA, the CDR3 is TGTGCCAGCAGTTTATCTAGACAGGGCCAAGAGACCCAGTACTTC. Translation: CASSLSRQGQETQYF. This chain uses TRBV27 with TRBJ2-5; 7 nucleotides line up with TRBD1. Germline V gene data show CDR1 as MNHEY and CDR2 as SMNVEV (reference sequence). The V gene end was trimmed by 0 bases and the J gene end by 1 base; junction bases not matched to a gene: 2. The CDR3 is 15 amino acids.

This clonotype was observed a handful of times. The rearrangement joins TRBV5-1 to TRBJ2-7; 8 bases are a match to TRBD1. The CDR3 contains 15 residues. V was clipped by 0 bases and J by 7 bases; unmatched bases: 9. Germline V gene sequence: CDR1 SGHRS, CDR2 YFSETQ. This chain's CDR3 is CASSLARQGAGEQYF. CDR3 nucleotides: TGCGCCAGCAGCTTGGCCCGGCAGGGGGCGGGGGAGCAGTACTTC.